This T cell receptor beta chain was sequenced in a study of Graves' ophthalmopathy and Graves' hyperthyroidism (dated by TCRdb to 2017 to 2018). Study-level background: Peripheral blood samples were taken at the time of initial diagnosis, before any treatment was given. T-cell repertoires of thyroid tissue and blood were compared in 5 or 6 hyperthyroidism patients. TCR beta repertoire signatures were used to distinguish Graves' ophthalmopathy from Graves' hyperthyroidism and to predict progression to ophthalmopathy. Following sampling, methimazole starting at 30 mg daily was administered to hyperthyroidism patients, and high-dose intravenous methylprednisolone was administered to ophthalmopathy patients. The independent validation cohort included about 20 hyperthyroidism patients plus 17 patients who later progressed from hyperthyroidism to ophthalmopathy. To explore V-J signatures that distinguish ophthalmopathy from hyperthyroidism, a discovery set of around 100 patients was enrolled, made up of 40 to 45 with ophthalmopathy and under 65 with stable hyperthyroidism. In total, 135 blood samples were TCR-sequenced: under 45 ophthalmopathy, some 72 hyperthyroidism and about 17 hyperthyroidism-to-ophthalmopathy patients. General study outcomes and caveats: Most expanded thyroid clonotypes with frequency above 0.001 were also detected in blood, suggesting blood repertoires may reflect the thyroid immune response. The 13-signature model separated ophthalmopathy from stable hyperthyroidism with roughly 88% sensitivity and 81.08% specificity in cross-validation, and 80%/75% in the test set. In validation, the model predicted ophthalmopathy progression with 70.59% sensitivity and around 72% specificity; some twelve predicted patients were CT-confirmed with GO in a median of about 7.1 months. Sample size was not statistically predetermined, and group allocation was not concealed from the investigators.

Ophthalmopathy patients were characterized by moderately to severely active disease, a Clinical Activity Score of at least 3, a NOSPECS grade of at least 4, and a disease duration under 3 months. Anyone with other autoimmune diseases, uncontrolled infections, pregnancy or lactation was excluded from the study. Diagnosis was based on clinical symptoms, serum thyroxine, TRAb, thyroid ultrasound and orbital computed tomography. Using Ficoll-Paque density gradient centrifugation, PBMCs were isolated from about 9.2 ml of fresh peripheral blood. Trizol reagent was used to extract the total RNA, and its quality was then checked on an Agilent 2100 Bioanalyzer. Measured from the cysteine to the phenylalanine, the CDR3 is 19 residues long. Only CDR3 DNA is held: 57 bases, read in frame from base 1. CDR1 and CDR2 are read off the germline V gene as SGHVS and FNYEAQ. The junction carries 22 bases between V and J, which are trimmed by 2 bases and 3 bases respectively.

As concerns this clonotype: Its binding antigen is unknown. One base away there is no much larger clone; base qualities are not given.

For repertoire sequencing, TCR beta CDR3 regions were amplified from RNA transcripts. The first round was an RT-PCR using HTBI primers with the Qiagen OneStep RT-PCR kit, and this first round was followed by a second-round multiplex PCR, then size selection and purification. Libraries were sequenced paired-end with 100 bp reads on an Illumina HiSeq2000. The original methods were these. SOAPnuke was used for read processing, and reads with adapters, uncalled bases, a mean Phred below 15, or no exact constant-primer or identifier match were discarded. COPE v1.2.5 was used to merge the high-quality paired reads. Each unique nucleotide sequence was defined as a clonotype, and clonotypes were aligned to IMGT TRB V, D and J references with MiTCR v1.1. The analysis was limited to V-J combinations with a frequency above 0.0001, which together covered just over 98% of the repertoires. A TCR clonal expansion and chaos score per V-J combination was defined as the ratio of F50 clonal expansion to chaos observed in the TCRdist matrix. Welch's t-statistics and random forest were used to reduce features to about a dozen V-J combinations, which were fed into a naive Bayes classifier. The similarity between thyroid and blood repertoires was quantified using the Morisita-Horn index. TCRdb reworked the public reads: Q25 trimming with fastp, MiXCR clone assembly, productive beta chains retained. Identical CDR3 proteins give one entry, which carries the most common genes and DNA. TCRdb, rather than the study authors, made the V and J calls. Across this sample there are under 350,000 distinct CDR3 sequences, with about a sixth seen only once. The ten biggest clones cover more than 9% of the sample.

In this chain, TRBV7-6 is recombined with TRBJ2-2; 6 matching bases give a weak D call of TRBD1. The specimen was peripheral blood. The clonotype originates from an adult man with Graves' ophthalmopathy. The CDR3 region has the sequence CASSLLRSGVVEDTGELFF. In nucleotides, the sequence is TGTGCCAGCAGCTTACTTCGCTCAGGGGTTGTGGAGGACACCGGGGAGCTGTTTTTT. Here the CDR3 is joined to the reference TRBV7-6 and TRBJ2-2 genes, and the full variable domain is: GAGVSQSPRYKVTKRGQDVALRCDPISGHVSLYWYRQALGQGPEFLTYFNYEAQQDKSGLPNDRFSAERPEGSISTLTIQRTEQRDSAMYRCASSLLRSGVVEDTGELFFGEGSRLTVL.